The clone carrying this T cell receptor (beta chain) was seen more than once but under ten times. The antigen is unknown. These data are taken from a study of post-analysis software for immune sequencing data. Study-level findings and limits: Relative to controls, patients with multiple sclerosis showed significantly lower normalized Chao1 diversity.

Unique molecular identifiers were built into the TCR beta cDNA libraries. MiXCR, run by TCRdb on the PCR reads, gives a single entry per CDR3 protein. The sample contains about half a million distinct CDR3 sequences, 40% to 55% of which appear only once. This TCR came from a girl between 10 and 17 years old with multiple sclerosis. Specimen: blood.

CDR3 sequence reads: CSASDPRSPYEQYF. CDR3 nucleotides: TGCAGTGCTTCGGACCCGCGAAGTCCCTACGAGCAGTACTTC. The chain recombines TRBV20-1 with TRBJ2-7, with D unresolved. The germline V and J ends were trimmed by 5 bases and 2 bases, with 16 bases remaining between them. Germline V CDR1 and CDR2: DFQATT, SNEGSKA (reference sequence). CDR3 length: 14 amino acids.